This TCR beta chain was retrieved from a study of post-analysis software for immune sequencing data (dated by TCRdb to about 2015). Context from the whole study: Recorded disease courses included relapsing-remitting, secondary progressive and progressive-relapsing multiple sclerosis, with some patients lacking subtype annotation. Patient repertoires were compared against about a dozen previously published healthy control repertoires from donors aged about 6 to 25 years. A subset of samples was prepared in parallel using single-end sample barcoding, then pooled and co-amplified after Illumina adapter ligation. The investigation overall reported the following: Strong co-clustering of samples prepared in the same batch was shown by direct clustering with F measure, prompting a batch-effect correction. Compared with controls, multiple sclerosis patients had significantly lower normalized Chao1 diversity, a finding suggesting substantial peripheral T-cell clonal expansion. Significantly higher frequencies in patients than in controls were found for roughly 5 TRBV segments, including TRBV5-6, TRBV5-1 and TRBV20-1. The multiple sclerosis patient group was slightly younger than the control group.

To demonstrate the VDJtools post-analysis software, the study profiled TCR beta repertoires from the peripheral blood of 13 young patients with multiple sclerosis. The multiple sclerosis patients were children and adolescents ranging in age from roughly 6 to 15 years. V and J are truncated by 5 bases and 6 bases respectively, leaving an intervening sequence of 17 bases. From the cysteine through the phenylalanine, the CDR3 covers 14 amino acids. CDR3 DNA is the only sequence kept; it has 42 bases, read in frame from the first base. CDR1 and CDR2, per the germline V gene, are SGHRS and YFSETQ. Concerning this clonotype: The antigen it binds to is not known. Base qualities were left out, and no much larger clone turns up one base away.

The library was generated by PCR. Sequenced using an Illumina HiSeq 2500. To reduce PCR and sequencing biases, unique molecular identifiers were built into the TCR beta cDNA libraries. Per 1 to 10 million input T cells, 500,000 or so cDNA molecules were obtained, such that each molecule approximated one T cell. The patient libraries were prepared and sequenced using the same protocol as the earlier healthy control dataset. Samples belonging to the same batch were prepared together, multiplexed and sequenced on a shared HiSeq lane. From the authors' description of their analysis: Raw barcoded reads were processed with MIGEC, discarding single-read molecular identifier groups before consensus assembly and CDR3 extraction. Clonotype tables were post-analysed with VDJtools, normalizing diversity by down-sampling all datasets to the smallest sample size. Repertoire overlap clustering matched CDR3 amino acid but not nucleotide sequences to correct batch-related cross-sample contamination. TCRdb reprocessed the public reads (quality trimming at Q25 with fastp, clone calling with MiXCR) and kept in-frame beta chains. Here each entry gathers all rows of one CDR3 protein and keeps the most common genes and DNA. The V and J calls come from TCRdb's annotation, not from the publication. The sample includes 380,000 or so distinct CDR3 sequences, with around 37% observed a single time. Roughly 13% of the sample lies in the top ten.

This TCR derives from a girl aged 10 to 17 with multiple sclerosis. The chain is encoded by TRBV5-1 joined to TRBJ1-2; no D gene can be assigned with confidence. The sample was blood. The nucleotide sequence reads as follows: TGCGCCAGCAGTCCCGACTACCCTGAAAATGGCTACACCTTC. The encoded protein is CASSPDYPENGYTF.